Each of the 19 T cell receptor beta chains below was sequenced from the same sample in a study of T cells in Graves' hyperthyroidism and ophthalmopathy. Amplification yielded TCR beta CDR3 regions, with RNA transcripts as the source. First-round RT-PCR targeting the TCR CDR3 was performed with the HTBI primer set. A single record per CDR3 protein comes from TCRdb applying MiXCR to the multiplex PCR reads. This table has around 800,000 distinct CDR3 sequences, roughly 40% appearing once. Sequenced input: blood. All receptors come from a man aged 18-30 years with Graves' hyperthyroidism.

This clonotype was detected many times. The chain's CDR3 is CASSQEPVGFTEAFF. The CDR3 nucleotides read TGCGCCAGCAGCCAGGAGCCTGTAGGATTCACTGAAGCTTTCTTT. This chain joins TRBV10-1 and TRBJ1-1, with unresolved D. From germline, CDR1 is WNHNN and CDR2 SYGVQD (reference sequence). The ends were cut back, 6 bases at V and 4 bases at J, with 18 bases in the middle. This CDR3 spans 15 amino acids.

J is TRBJ2-5 and V is TRBV6-1; D not resolved. Deletions cut 4 bases from V and 0 bases from J, with 9 bases between. CDR1 and CDR2 from the germline V gene are MNHNS and SASEGT. This CDR3 comprises 14 residues. The CDR3 region is CASSAYAYQETQYF. CDR3 in DNA: TGTGCCAGCAGTGCTTACGCGTACCAAGAGACCCAGTACTTC.

The V and J genes are TRBV7-9 and TRBJ1-6; D might be TRBD1 (5 bases). Germline assignment: CDR1 SEHNR and CDR2 FQNEAQ (reference sequence). The CDR3 length is 12 residues. V lost 7 bases and J lost 6, with 7 bases in between. The CDR3 DNA is TGTGCCAGCAACAGGCCTAATTCACCCCTCCACTTT. Translated: CASNRPNSPLHF.

This clonotype has only a few counts. The chain carries TRBV19 and TRBJ1-5; the D gene is possibly TRBD1 (5 bases). The V end was cut by 11 bases, the J end by 6 bases, with 17 bases between. The CDR3 runs to 13 residues. The germline V gene encodes CDR1 LNHDA and CDR2 SQIVND (reference sequence). The CDR3 DNA reads as TGTGCCTGGAGTCGCAGGGAGGGTCAGCCCCAGCATTTT. Protein: CAWSRREGQPQHF.

The V call is TRBV10-3, the J call TRBJ1-5; D ambiguous. The germline V gene has CDR1 ENHRY and CDR2 SYGVKD. This CDR3 has 12 residues. V was pared by 10 bases and J by 4 bases, with 11 bases between. CDR3 loop: CASRIVNQPQHF. Here the CDR3 DNA reads TGTGCCAGCAGGATAGTAAATCAGCCCCAGCATTTT.

This clonotype came up many times. V gene TRBV12-3 or TRBV12-4 combines with J gene TRBJ1-1; possible D gene TRBD1, 5 bases. Trimming left V 5 bases short and J 6 bases short, with 16 bases between. The CDR3 runs to 14 residues. CDR3 nucleotide sequence: TGTGCCAGCAGTCCCCTATTGGGGGGGGCTGAAGCTTTCTTT. The encoded protein is CASSPLLGGAEAFF.

The sample holds many counts of this clonotype. V is TRBV19 and J is TRBJ2-5; TRBD2 matches 9 bases. The CDR3 totals 15 residues. After removal of 8 bases from V and 6 bases from J, the junction contained 13 bases not matched to a gene. Germline CDR1 reads LNHDA; CDR2 reads SQIVND (reference sequence). In DNA form, the CDR3 reads TGTGCCAGTCAATGGACGGCGGGGGGGCTGCAGACCCAGTACTTC. It specifies CASQWTAGGLQTQYF.

This rearrangement joins TRBV20-1 to TRBJ2-2; TRBD2 agrees at 9 bases. Trimming removed 6 bases from V and 3 bases from J; junction bases left unmatched: 20. Germline CDR1 DFQATT, CDR2 SNEGSKA (reference sequence). The CDR3 covers 19 residues. The DNA for the CDR3 is TGCAGTGCGAGTCCGGGGCTAGCGGGATATAATGAGGACACCGGGGAGCTGTTTTTT. Translation: CSASPGLAGYNEDTGELFF.

Details on this clonotype: One junction end disagrees with the germline gene, perhaps due to a read error. The rearrangement links TRBV7-7 to TRBJ2-7; 9 positions match TRBD2. The CDR3 loop spans 17 amino acids. Germline V gene data show CDR1 as SSHAT and CDR2 as FNYEAQ (reference sequence). CDR3 nucleotide sequence: TGTGCTAGCAGCCCCAACAGAGGAGCGGGGGGCCGGGATGAGCAGTACTTC. Protein product: CASSPNRGAGGRDEQYF.

This clonotype was picked up one time. One end of the junction fails to match germline, which may point to a read error. This chain links TRBV7-8 with TRBJ2-7; TRBD2 aligns across 7 bases. The CDR3 consists of 11 residues. Germline CDR1 is SGHVS and CDR2 is FQNEAQ. CDR3 loop: CASMRELEQCF. CDR3 coding DNA: TGTGCCAGCATGCGGGAGCTCGAGCAGTGCTTC.

A few counts support this clonotype. The V gene is TRBV3-1, the J gene TRBJ1-6; tentatively, D is TRBD1 (6 bases). V gave up 2 bases and J gave up 10 bases, with 21 bases separating them. The CDR3 sequence is 17 residues long. Germline V lookup: CDR1 LGHDT, CDR2 YNNKEL (reference sequence). The CDR3 coding sequence is TGTGCCAGCAGCCAATGGGGGGGGGCCGGGTCGACGTCACCCCTCCACTTT. Amino acids: CASSQWGGAGSTSPLHF. Complete variable domain (other parts from reference TRBV3-1 and TRBJ1-6): DTAVSQTPKYLVTQMGNDKSIKCEQNLGHDTMYWYKQDSKKFLKIMFSYNNKELIINETVPNRFSPKSPDKAHLNLHINSLELGDSAVYFCASSQWGGAGSTSPLHFGNGTRLTVT.

Remarks on this clonotype: A much more abundant neighbour one base away suggests this may be a read error. The chain joins TRBV7-2 to TRBJ2-5; a weak D match, TRBD1 (5 bases). CDR3 length: 14 amino acids. V dropped 2 bases and J dropped 3 bases, with 10 bases sitting between them. Germline V CDR1 and CDR2: SGHTA, FQGNSA. CDR3: CASSLSGLEETQYF. CDR3 nucleotides: TGTGCCAGCAGCTTATCAGGGTTAGAAGAGACCCAGTACTTC.

The V call is TRBV6-6, the J call TRBJ2-7; 13 bases map to TRBD2. V shed 4 bases, J shed 3 bases, and the junction held 6 bases outside the gene matches. From germline, CDR1 is MNHNY and CDR2 SVGAGI (reference sequence). This CDR3 has 16 residues. The CDR3 protein is CASSSVLAGGLYEQYF. DNA for the CDR3: TGTGCCAGCAGTTCCGTACTAGCGGGGGGGCTCTACGAGCAGTACTTC.

This clonotype has just a few counts. The rearrangement uses TRBV10-3 and TRBJ1-5; TRBD1 matches 9 bases. With V trimmed by 7 bases and J by 0 bases, 4 bases remained unmatched. Germline V gene lookup returns CDR1 ENHRY and CDR2 SYGVKD. This CDR3 spans 15 amino acids. The DNA of the CDR3 is TGTGCCATCACTAGGACAGGGGATAGCAATCAGCCCCAGCATTTT. This gives the protein CAITRTGDSNQPQHF.

As concerns this clonotype: Germline and junction disagree at one end, which may indicate a read error. The chain links TRBV2 to TRBJ2-5, with D maybe TRBD1 (5 bases). This CDR3 has 15 residues. The V gene's germline CDR1 is SNHLY and CDR2 FYNNEI. CDR3 nucleotides: TGTGCCAGCAGTGACGAAGGCCCCGGACAAGAGACTCAGTACTTC. The encoded protein is CASSDEGPGQETQYF.

This clonotype was observed many times. This chain joins TRBV7-9 and TRBJ2-7; 7 nucleotides align to TRBD1. Trimming cost V 5 bases and J 5 bases; bases outside gene matches: 9. The V gene's germline CDR1 is SEHNR and CDR2 FQNEAQ (reference sequence). The CDR3 spans 14 residues. CDR3 protein: CASSADDRVHEQYF. Written as DNA, the CDR3 is TGTGCCAGCAGCGCTGATGACAGGGTACACGAGCAGTACTTC.

The chain is built from TRBV19 and TRBJ2-7; D not resolved. Germline assignment: CDR1 LNHDA and CDR2 SQIVND (reference sequence). V was pared by 1 base and J by 0 bases, with 7 bases between. This CDR3 spans 14 amino acids. CDR3: CASSIVVSSYEQYF. The CDR3 DNA sequence: TGTGCCAGTAGTATAGTGGTCAGCTCCTACGAGCAGTACTTC.

This clonotype occurred a few times. This sequence joins TRBV6-5 and TRBJ2-7, with D tentatively TRBD1 or TRBD2 (5 bases each). The CDR3 is made up of 14 amino acids. V was shortened by 2 bases and J by 5 bases, with 13 bases between the two germline ends. Germline CDR1 reads MNHEY; CDR2 reads SVGAGI. The CDR3 here is CASSYQEGSNEQYF. The DNA of the CDR3 is TGTGCCAGCAGTTACCAAGAGGGGTCGAACGAGCAGTACTTC.

The V call is TRBV13, the J call TRBJ2-5; TRBD1 aligns across 7 bases. V lost 5 bases and J lost 10; bases outside the gene matches: 7. Germline V gene sequence: CDR1 PRHDT, CDR2 FYEKMQ (reference sequence). The CDR3 has 12 amino acids. For the CDR3, the DNA is TGTGCCAGCAGCGGAGACAGGGTTAGCCAGTACTTC. It translates to CASSGDRVSQYF. The full variable domain, in which reference TRBV13 and TRBJ2-5 provide the parts outside the CDR3, is AAGVIQSPRHLIKEKRETATLKCYPIPRHDTVYWYQQGPGQDPQFLISFYEKMQSDKGSIPDRFSAQQFSDYHSELNMSSLELGDSALYFCASSGDRVSQYFGPGTRLLVL.